The 20 T cell receptor beta chains below were found in one sample sequenced in a study of blood T cell repertoires in COVID-19. The assay was immunoSEQ multiplex PCR, and TCRdb's table has in-frame clones only and misses some. The repertoire holds about 150,000 clones, 84% seen once, with less than 2.5% in the top ten. Sequencing was carried out using peripheral blood. Every receptor here comes from a man aged 65-85 years with acute or convalescent COVID-19.

V gene TRBV30 combines with J gene TRBJ2-4; 8 bases agree with TRBD2. V lost 3 bases and J lost 5; bases outside the gene matches: 3. Germline CDR1 GTSNPN, CDR2 SVGIG (reference sequence). This CDR3 has 13 amino acids. The CDR3 sequence is CAWRLRGENIQYF. Written as DNA, the CDR3 is TGTGCCTGGAGGTTGCGGGGGGAAAACATTCAGTACTTC.

The chain couples TRBV7-9 to TRBJ2-7; D remains ambiguous. The V gene lost 0 bases and the J gene lost 6 bases, with 12 bases spanning the gap. Germline values: CDR1 SEHNR, CDR2 FQNEAQ (reference sequence). The CDR3 length is 14 residues. Written as DNA, the CDR3 is TGTGCCAGCAGCTTAGCGCAGGAAGGCCCCGAGCAGTACTTC. Translated: CASSLAQEGPEQYF.

The chain couples TRBV2 to TRBJ1-4, with TRBD1 as a possible D gene (6 bases). Germline V gene sequence: CDR1 SNHLY, CDR2 FYNNEI. The CDR3 loop spans 12 amino acids. Trimming took 7 bases from V and 5 from J, leaving 8 bases between them. DNA for the CDR3: TGTGCCAGCAACAGGGTAAATGAAAAACTGTTTTTT. It translates to CASNRVNEKLFF.

This rearrangement joins TRBV19 to TRBJ1-5, with TRBD1 as a possible D gene (5 bases). V lost 2 bases to trimming and J lost 0 bases, with 5 bases between them. Germline V CDR1 and CDR2: LNHDA, SQIVND (reference sequence). This CDR3 contains 14 residues. The DNA for the CDR3 is TGTGCCAGTAGTATACAGGGTAGCAATCAGCCCCAGCATTTT. It yields the protein CASSIQGSNQPQHF.

The chain combines TRBV6-6 with TRBJ2-6; D call uncertain. CDR1 and CDR2 from the germline V gene are MNHNY and SVGAGI (reference sequence). Trimming stripped 4 bases from V and 1 base from J, with 11 bases between. The CDR3 is made up of 16 amino acids. The CDR3 coding sequence is TGTGCCAGCAGTTCGTCGCTCGGGTCTGGGGCCAACGTCCTGACTTTC. Translation: CASSSSLGSGANVLTF.

The chain combines TRBV10-2 with TRBJ2-7; perhaps TRBD1 as D (6 bases). CDR1 is WSHSY, CDR2 SAAADI, per germline. Between the trimmed V and J ends, which lost 6 bases and 5 bases, there was a span of 14 bases. The CDR3 has 13 amino acids. The CDR3 spells CASSQGPLDEQYF. CDR3 nucleotides: TGCGCCAGCAGCCAGGGGCCTCTCGACGAGCAGTACTTC.

This clone has only a few counts. J is TRBJ1-2 and V is TRBV7-9; TRBD1 matches at 7 bases. Germline CDR1 is SEHNR and CDR2 is FQNEAQ (reference sequence). Trimming took 5 bases from V and 4 from J; bases not matched to a gene: 4. This CDR3 region has 13 residues. CDR3 nucleotide sequence: TGTGCCAGCAGCCCTACAGGGGTCTATGGCTACACCTTC. The encoded protein is CASSPTGVYGYTF.

The rearrangement links TRBV5-1 to TRBJ2-5; 8 nucleotides line up with TRBD1. The length of the CDR3 is 15 residues. Germline trimming cut 7 bases from V and 7 bases from J; bases unmatched to any gene: 15. CDR1 is SGHRS and CDR2 is YFSETQ in the germline V gene. CDR3 DNA: TGCGCCAGCGCCCCAACCTCGACAGGGGACGTGACCCAGTACTTC. Amino acids: CASAPTSTGDVTQYF.

J is TRBJ2-1 and V is TRBV23-1, with 9 bases fitting TRBD1. TRBV23-1 is sorted into the ORF group, with uncertain function. After removal of 2 bases from V and 4 bases from J, the junction contained 6 bases not matched to a gene. The CDR3 contains 16 residues. The CDR3 is CASSQNRDRVYNEQFF. The CDR3 DNA is TGCGCCAGCAGTCAAAACCGGGACAGGGTGTACAATGAGCAGTTCTTC.

The rearrangement joins TRBV19 to TRBJ2-7; 11 bases are shared with TRBD2. CDR1 LNHDA and CDR2 SQIVND come from the germline V gene (reference sequence). V dropped 3 bases and J dropped 0; count of bases not matched to a gene: 7. The length of the CDR3 is 17 residues. The CDR3 DNA is TGTGCCAGTAGTATCTTCGCTAGCGGGGGGTTCTCCTACGAGCAGTACTTC. Translation: CASSIFASGGFSYEQYF.

The rearrangement uses TRBV10-1 and TRBJ2-2; 10 nucleotides agree with TRBD2. Germline V gene sequence: CDR1 WNHNN, CDR2 SYGVQD (reference sequence). The CDR3 runs to 15 residues. V was pared by 5 bases and J by 4 bases, with 4 bases of the junction left unmatched. The CDR3 loop is CASSSSGSATGELFF. CDR3 in DNA: TGCGCCAGCAGTTCTAGCGGGAGCGCCACCGGGGAGCTGTTTTTT.

This clone was counted a few times. The rearrangement links TRBV10-3 to TRBJ2-2; 13 bases map to TRBD2. The CDR3 consists of 17 residues. V was pared by 3 bases and J by 6 bases, with 7 bases of the junction left unmatched. Germline V gives CDR1 ENHRY, CDR2 SYGVKD. DNA of the CDR3: TGTGCCATCAGTGATACTAGCGGGGGGGCCCAGGCCGGGGAGCTGTTTTTT. Its protein product is CAISDTSGGAQAGELFF.

This clone was observed a few times. V is TRBV2 and J is TRBJ1-1; D is ambiguous. CDR1 is SNHLY, CDR2 FYNNEI, per germline. This CDR3 has 15 amino acids. V shed 4 bases and J shed 4 bases, with 16 bases lying between them. In nucleotides, the CDR3 is TGTGCCAGCAGTGTAAGACACGGGAGGGTCACTGAAGCTTTCTTT. Translation gives CASSVRHGRVTEAFF.

CDR3 region: CASSPEPRRSGASYNEQFF. CDR3 bases: TGTGCCAGCTCACCTGAACCTAGGCGTAGCGGGGCTTCCTACAATGAGCAGTTCTTC. The chain couples TRBV18 to TRBJ2-1; 8 positions agree with TRBD2. Germline V CDR1 and CDR2: KGHSH, LQKENI. V gave up 3 bases and J gave up 1 base; unmatched junction bases: 14. The CDR3 has 19 residues. The variable domain in full, completed from reference TRBV18 and TRBJ2-1, reads NAGVMQNPRHLVRRRGQEARLRCSPMKGHSHVYWYRQLPEEGLKFMVYLQKENIIDESGMPKERFSAEFPKEGPSILRIQQVVRGDSAAYFCASSPEPRRSGASYNEQFFGPGTRLTVL.

This chain links TRBV28 with TRBJ1-4, with 7 bases fitting TRBD1. The V gene end was trimmed by 4 bases and the J gene end by 8 bases; junction bases not matched to a gene: 7. The CDR3 contains 14 residues. Germline V CDR1 and CDR2: MDHEN, SYDVKM. CDR3 in amino acids: CASSSWDSGEKLFF. CDR3 DNA sequence: TGTGCCAGCAGTTCCTGGGACAGTGGGGAAAAACTGTTTTTT.

This chain joins TRBV3-1 (or the pseudogene TRBV3-2) and TRBJ1-1; the D is unclear. V lost 0 bases and J 4 bases, leaving 9 bases between the germline ends. The CDR3 spans 14 residues. The V gene's germline CDR1 is LGHDT and CDR2 YNNKEL (reference sequence). CDR3 in DNA: TGTGCCAGCAGCCAAGATTTGCGGGGCACTGAAGCTTTCTTT. It codes for CASSQDLRGTEAFF.

V gene TRBV28 combines with J gene TRBJ2-5; TRBD2 matches 11 bases. V lost 3 bases and J lost 4; bases outside the gene matches: 7. The CDR3 totals 16 residues. CDR1 and CDR2 (germline): MDHEN, SYDVKM. The CDR3 reads CASSFWSSGRPETQYF. The CDR3 region has the DNA TGTGCCAGCAGTTTCTGGTCTAGCGGGAGGCCAGAGACCCAGTACTTC.

The chain combines TRBV6-5 with TRBJ1-5; D unclear. Germline-derived CDR1 and CDR2 are MNHEY and SVGAGI. This CDR3 has 13 residues. V shed 7 bases and J shed 0 bases, with 7 bases lying between them. For the CDR3, the DNA is TGTGCCAGCAAGGAGGGTAGCAATCAGCCCCAGCATTTT. This encodes CASKEGSNQPQHF.

This chain joins TRBV5-8 and TRBJ1-6, with 9 bases matching TRBD1. J gave up 6 bases and V 4 bases, and 2 bases lay outside the gene matches. The CDR3 is 14 residues long. Germline-derived CDR1 and CDR2 are SGHTS and YDEGEE. The CDR3 is CASSQGQGNSPLHF. The CDR3 DNA follows: TGTGCCAGCAGCCAGGGACAGGGTAATTCACCCCTCCACTTT.

The chain carries TRBV7-6 and TRBJ2-1; possible D gene TRBD2, 6 bases. With 3 bases removed from V and 5 bases from J, the gap between germline ends came to 17 bases. The CDR3 length is 16 residues. Germline-derived CDR1 and CDR2 are SGHVS and FNYEAQ. CDR3 loop: CASSFSQQAGHNEQFF. CDR3 nucleotides: TGTGCCAGCAGCTTTAGTCAGCAAGCGGGCCACAATGAGCAGTTCTTC.